What follows are 15 T cell receptor beta chains derived from one specimen sequenced in a study of T cells in localized non-small cell lung cancer. Sequencing was performed with immunoSEQ multiplex PCR; in TCRdb, only in-frame clones are kept and a portion is missing. The table lists more than 20,000 clones, around 90% of them singletons. Sample: peripheral blood, taken before any cancer treatment. These receptor sequences come from a male donor aged 60 or over with stage I squamous cell lung carcinoma.

The chain couples TRBV29-1 to TRBJ1-2; D gene ambiguous. Germline CDR1 and CDR2: SQVTM and ANQGSEA. This CDR3 is built from 12 residues. The V gene lost 7 bases and the J gene lost 5 bases, with 14 bases spanning the gap. CDR3 sequence: CSAADRTYGYTF. CDR3 bases: TGCAGCGCCGCCGACCGGACTTATGGCTACACCTTC.

The V and J genes are TRBV28 and TRBJ2-5; tentative D call: TRBD1 (5 bases). V was trimmed by 2 bases and J by 1 base, leaving 14 bases between them. The CDR3 is 16 residues long. Germline CDR1 reads MDHEN; CDR2 reads SYDVKM. Here the CDR3 reads CASSLTQVGFQETQYF. The CDR3 DNA is TGTGCCAGCAGTTTAACACAGGTGGGGTTCCAAGAGACCCAGTACTTC.

The chain has TRBV5-1 and TRBJ1-2; 7 nucleotides match TRBD1. V shed 0 bases and J 7 bases; nucleotides not matched to a gene: 3. CDR1 is SGHRS and CDR2 is YFSETQ in the germline V gene. This CDR3 spans 13 amino acids. The CDR3 bases are TGCGCCAGCAGCTTGGAGGGGGCTCGTGGCTACACCTTC. Translated: CASSLEGARGYTF.

This sequence joins TRBV19 and TRBJ1-3; 11 bases are a match to TRBD1. The junction had 12 bases not matched to a gene; V was cut back by 6 bases and J by 5 bases. The CDR3 has 17 amino acids. The germline CDR1 and CDR2 sequences are LNHDA and SQIVND (reference sequence). CDR3 nucleotides: TGTGCCAGTAGGGACAGGGGGCACCCCCGTTCCCGAAACACCATATATTTT. Protein: CASRDRGHPRSRNTIYF.

In its sample, this clone was seen once. The gene calls are TRBV25-1 and TRBJ1-3; D possibly corresponds to TRBD1 (5 bases). This CDR3 has 13 residues. The V end was cut by 8 bases, the J end by 0 bases, with 8 bases between. Germline CDR1 is MGHDK and CDR2 is SYGVNS. The CDR3 nucleotides are TGTGCCAGCCGAACAGGCTCTGGAAACACCATATATTTT. Protein sequence: CASRTGSGNTIYF.

This clone is termed medium-sized (0.01 to 0.1%). V and J are TRBV7-8 and TRBJ2-3, with D hard to call. The CDR3 spans 18 residues. Germline loops: CDR1 SGHVS, CDR2 FQNEAQ. Trimming took off 1 base at V and 1 base at J, with 18 bases between the two ends. The CDR3 DNA reads as TGTGCCAGCAGCTTAGGGGTCGGGCTAGATAAAGGCACAGATACGCAGTATTTT. Protein product: CASSLGVGLDKGTDTQYF.

V gene TRBV27 combines with J gene TRBJ2-7; no firm D call. Per the germline V gene, CDR1 is MNHEY and CDR2 is SMNVEV (reference sequence). The CDR3 covers 15 residues. The V gene lost 3 bases and the J gene lost 0 bases, with 12 bases spanning the gap. DNA of the CDR3: TGTGCCAGCAGTTTGATGGCAGGAGACTCCTACGAGCAGTACTTC. Protein: CASSLMAGDSYEQYF.

This chain links TRBV30 with TRBJ2-5; 7 bases fit TRBD1. The CDR3 has 13 residues. CDR1 GTSNPN and CDR2 SVGIG come from the germline V gene (reference sequence). Trimming cost V 2 bases and J 4 bases; bases outside gene matches: 4. The CDR3 nucleotides are TGTGCCTGGAGTATGAGGGGGCGAGAGACCCAGTACTTC. It specifies CAWSMRGRETQYF. The full variable domain, completed using reference TRBV30 and TRBJ2-5, is SQTIHQWPATLVQPVGSPLSLECTVEGTSNPNLYWYRQAAGRGLQLLFYSVGIGQISSEVPQNLSASRPQDRQFILSSKKLLLSDSGFYLCAWSMRGRETQYFGPGTRLLVL.

The chain links TRBV6-1 to TRBJ1-5; 8 bases align to TRBD1. The CDR3 length is 18 residues. Losses at the gene ends were 0 bases for V and 2 bases for J; bases not matched to a gene: 9. CDR1 is MNHNS, CDR2 SASEGT, per germline. The CDR3 spells CASSEAPYRGGGNQPQHF. For the CDR3, the DNA is TGTGCCAGCAGTGAAGCGCCTTACAGGGGGGGAGGCAATCAGCCCCAGCATTTT.

The CDR3 region is CASSLSYGVQGRGNTEAFF. The DNA for the CDR3 is TGTGCCAGCAGTTTATCTTACGGTGTACAGGGGAGGGGGAACACTGAAGCTTTCTTT. The chain has TRBV28 and TRBJ1-1; 7 nucleotides line up with TRBD1. The CDR3 contains 19 residues. CDR1 is MDHEN, CDR2 SYDVKM, per germline. With 1 base clipped from V and 1 base from J, the junction kept 15 bases outside the gene matches.

CDR3 sequence (DNA): TGTGCCAGCAGACGAAACGCCGGGGAATTCACCCTCCACTTT. Translation: CASRRNAGEFTLHF. This chain connects TRBV2 to TRBJ1-6; D unresolved. The CDR3 length is 14 residues. Germline V gene data show CDR1 as SNHLY and CDR2 as FYNNEI. Trimming took off 6 bases at V and 14 bases at J, with 20 bases between the two ends.

CDR3 nucleotides: TGTGCCAGCAGCGTCGGGTTAACGGGACCCGGGGAGCTGTTTTTT. Its translation: CASSVGLTGPGELFF. The genes are TRBV9 and TRBJ2-2; the D gene could be TRBD1 or TRBD2 (5 bases each). The ends were cut back, 2 bases at V and 6 bases at J, with 14 bases in the middle. The CDR3 runs to 15 residues. Germline assignment: CDR1 SGDLS and CDR2 YYNGEE.

The rearrangement joins TRBV5-1 to TRBJ1-1, with 7 bases aligning to TRBD1. The V gene's germline CDR1 is SGHRS and CDR2 YFSETQ. With V trimmed by 0 bases and J by 10 bases, 6 bases remained unmatched. The CDR3 spans 13 residues. The CDR3 nucleotides are TGCGCCAGCAGCTTGGAAGGGGGCTATCGAGCTTTCTTT. It is translated as CASSLEGGYRAFF.

The rearrangement uses TRBV5-1 and TRBJ1-5; unclear D gene. The CDR3 is 14 residues long. The V gene's germline CDR1 is SGHRS and CDR2 YFSETQ. Deletions cut 3 bases from V and 4 bases from J, with 11 bases between. Here the CDR3 reads CASSSGPQNQPQHF. CDR3 DNA sequence: TGCGCCAGCAGCTCTGGGCCCCAAAATCAGCCCCAGCATTTT.

This chain uses TRBV18 with TRBJ1-2, with a possible D match to TRBD1 (5 bases). Germline V lookup: CDR1 KGHSH, CDR2 LQKENI. Trimming removed 3 bases at V and 5 bases at J, with 16 bases between. This CDR3 region has 15 residues. The CDR3 region is CASSPTAGSNYGYTF. CDR3 DNA: TGTGCCAGCTCACCTACAGCAGGGAGTAATTATGGCTACACCTTC.